This T cell receptor (beta chain) was captured by sequencing in a study of cytomegalovirus exposure and HLA in healthy donors. Study in general: Falling in the Caucasian-associated ancestry cluster were less than 85% of under 450 genotyped donors. Study-level results: About 87% or about 30% of the time was how often most TCR beta V segments were productive, according to an earlier analysis.

V was pared by 3 bases and J by 7 bases, with 16 bases between. The CDR3 is 15 residues long. The germline V gene encodes CDR1 KGHSH and CDR2 LQKENI. Notes on this clone: Its antigen remains unidentified.

It was with 60 Vbeta and 13 Jbeta primers that the PCR ran. Sequencing used immunoSEQ multiplex PCR; TCRdb keeps in-frame clones, though not all of them. The sample carries some 150,000 clones, 70% to 80% recorded once. This clonotype originated in a man between 60 and 70 years old in good health and CMV-seronegative. Sample: PBMCs. The chain employs TRBV18 and TRBJ2-1; D is unclear. This CDR3 reads CASSPTASAGNEQFF. The CDR3 nucleotides are TGTGCCAGCTCACCGACGGCCTCGGCCGGGAATGAGCAGTTCTTC.